The 23 T cell receptor beta chains below were found in one sample sequenced in a study of blood T cell repertoires in COVID-19. Sequencing used immunoSEQ multiplex PCR; TCRdb keeps in-frame clones, though not all of them. Seen here are 190,000 or so clones, more than 85% observed once, and the top ten hold 2.5% to 3.5%. Sequenced: peripheral blood. These receptors all stem from a man aged 35 to 55 with active or convalescent COVID-19.

The rearrangement joins TRBV5-1 to TRBJ2-5, with TRBD2 matching over 11 bases. The length of the CDR3 is 13 residues. V was clipped by 7 bases and J by 2 bases; unmatched bases: 1. The V gene's germline CDR1 is SGHRS and CDR2 YFSETQ. The CDR3 sequence is CASRTSGQETQYF. CDR3 DNA: TGCGCCAGCCGGACTAGCGGGCAAGAGACCCAGTACTTC.

A single count supports this clone. J is TRBJ2-3 and V is TRBV5-4; 10 positions match TRBD2. V shed 3 bases and J 4 bases; nucleotides not matched to a gene: 5. This CDR3 comprises 15 residues. Germline V lookup: CDR1 SGHNT, CDR2 YYREEE (reference sequence). The CDR3 DNA sequence: TGTGCCAGCAGCTCCAGCGGGGGGGTGCCAGATACGCAGTATTTT. Encoded protein: CASSSSGGVPDTQYF.

The chain couples TRBV30 to TRBJ1-3; D remains unclear. Germline V CDR1 and CDR2: GTSNPN, SVGIG (reference sequence). The CDR3 has 14 residues. Trimming shortened V by 0 bases and J by 0 bases, and 6 bases separated the two germline ends. The CDR3 DNA follows: TGTGCCTGGAGTGTAGCCATCTCTGGAAACACCATATATTTT. Translating it yields CAWSVAISGNTIYF.

The CDR3: CASSLSIGGLNEKLFF. Here the CDR3 DNA reads TGTGCCAGCAGCCTAAGTATCGGTGGTCTAAATGAAAAACTGTTTTTT. The J gene is TRBJ1-4, the V gene TRBV7-2; D not certain. Germline V gene data show CDR1 as SGHTA and CDR2 as FQGNSA. CDR3 size: 16 residues. V was shortened by 5 bases and J by 5 bases, with 18 bases between the two germline ends.

The chain combines TRBV12-5 with TRBJ2-7; 7 bases match TRBD2. The J segment lost 4 bases and the V segment lost 5 bases, leaving 11 bases of the junction unmatched. CDR1 is LGHNT and CDR2 is FRNRAP in the germline V gene. CDR3 size: 15 residues. The CDR3 DNA sequence: TGTGCTAGTGGTCCTCACGGGGGGATGGCGTACGAGCAGTACTTC. Encoded protein: CASGPHGGMAYEQYF.

The sample holds one count of this clone. This chain links TRBV9 with TRBJ2-5, with a possible D match to TRBD1 (6 bases). The V gene's germline CDR1 is SGDLS and CDR2 YYNGEE. The CDR3 covers 13 residues. The V end was cut by 3 bases, the J end by 5 bases, with 11 bases between. The CDR3 sequence is CASSGGGSETQYF. The CDR3 nucleotides read TGTGCCAGCAGCGGAGGGGGTTCGGAGACCCAGTACTTC. The full variable domain, in which reference TRBV9 and TRBJ2-5 provide the parts outside the CDR3, is DSGVTQTPKHLITATGQRVTLRCSPRSGDLSVYWYQQSLDQGLQFLIQYYNGEERAKGNILERFSAQQFPDLHSELNLSSLELGDSALYFCASSGGGSETQYFGPGTRLLVL.

The genes are TRBV7-3 and TRBJ2-1, with TRBD2 as a possible D gene (7 bases). In germline, CDR1 is SGHTA, CDR2 FQGTGA. The CDR3 totals 16 residues. V lost 1 base, J lost 0 bases, and 10 bases lay in between. The CDR3 nucleotides read TGTGCCAGCAGCTTAAGCGGGGGCGCCTCCTACAATGAGCAGTTCTTC. Protein sequence: CASSLSGGASYNEQFF. The whole variable domain, filled in from reference TRBV7-3 and TRBJ2-1, reads GAGVSQTPSNKVTEKGKYVELRCDPISGHTALYWYRQSLGQGPEFLIYFQGTGAADDSGLPNDRFFAVRPEGSVSTLKIQRTERGDSAVYLCASSLSGGASYNEQFFGPGTRLTVL.

The genes are TRBV14 and TRBJ1-2; D possibly corresponds to TRBD1 (6 bases). The germline V and J ends were trimmed by 9 bases and 10 bases, with 9 bases remaining between them. The CDR3 extends over 9 amino acids. CDR1 SGHDN and CDR2 FVKESK come from the germline V gene. The CDR3 here is CASTGFYTF. DNA for the CDR3: TGTGCCAGTACAGGGTTCTACACCTTC.

The DNA for the CDR3 is TGTGCCATCAGGGGAAAGACAGGGCTGAACACCGGGGAGCTGTTTTTT. This encodes CAIRGKTGLNTGELFF. This chain links TRBV10-3 with TRBJ2-2; 7 positions agree with TRBD1. V lost 6 bases, J lost 1 base, and 8 bases stayed unmatched. The CDR3 is made up of 16 amino acids. Germline V gene data show CDR1 as ENHRY and CDR2 as SYGVKD.

This clone was recorded a few times. The J gene is TRBJ2-7, the V gene TRBV7-3; tentatively, D is TRBD1 (7 bases). The CDR3 extends over 15 amino acids. Per germline, CDR1 SGHTA and CDR2 FQGTGA. V lost 2 bases and J lost 1, with 12 bases in between. The CDR3 DNA reads TGTGCCAGCAGCTTATCGACAGGGACTTCCTACGAGCAGTACTTC. Its translation is CASSLSTGTSYEQYF.

The genes are TRBV18 and TRBJ1-1, with 7 bases lining up with TRBD1. Germline V gene sequence: CDR1 KGHSH, CDR2 LQKENI. The J segment lost 4 bases and the V segment lost 3 bases, leaving 8 bases of the junction unmatched. CDR3 size: 15 residues. The CDR3 loop is CASSPTGQSVTEAFF. The CDR3 region has the DNA TGTGCCAGCTCACCGACAGGGCAGTCTGTCACTGAAGCTTTCTTT. The whole variable domain, filled in from reference TRBV18 and TRBJ1-1, reads NAGVMQNPRHLVRRRGQEARLRCSPMKGHSHVYWYRQLPEEGLKFMVYLQKENIIDESGMPKERFSAEFPKEGPSILRIQQVVRGDSAAYFCASSPTGQSVTEAFFGQGTRLTVV.

The chain has TRBV3-1 (or the pseudogene TRBV3-2) and TRBJ2-1, with 11 bases that match TRBD2. With 11 bases clipped from V and 11 bases from J, the junction kept 14 bases outside the gene matches. In germline, CDR1 is LGHDT, CDR2 YNNKEL (reference sequence). The CDR3 runs to 14 residues. CDR3 nucleotide sequence: TGTGCCTTCGCGGGACTAGCGGTGGAAACTCAGCAGTTCTTC. Translating gives CAFAGLAVETQQFF.

The V and J genes are TRBV2 and TRBJ1-1; D is unclear. Trimming took off 5 bases at V and 3 bases at J, with 13 bases between the two ends. CDR1 and CDR2 from the germline V gene are SNHLY and FYNNEI. The CDR3 extends over 14 amino acids. CDR3 sequence reads: CASSSSYQDTEAFF. The CDR3 DNA follows: TGTGCCAGCAGTTCCTCTTACCAGGACACTGAAGCTTTCTTT. Full variable domain (rest looked up from reference TRBV2 and TRBJ1-1): EPEVTQTPSHQVTQMGQEVILRCVPISNHLYFYWYRQILGQKVEFLVSFYNNEISEKSEIFDDQFSVERPDGSNFTLKIRSTKLEDSAMYFCASSSSYQDTEAFFGQGTRLTVV.

This clone showed up just once. This chain joins TRBV6-4 and TRBJ1-6; 10 positions match TRBD1. The CDR3 has 15 residues. The V gene's germline CDR1 is MRHNA and CDR2 SNTAGT. After removal of 1 base from V and 10 bases from J, the junction contained 4 bases not matched to a gene. This CDR3 reads CASSDYGTGESPLHF. The CDR3 bases are TGTGCCAGCAGTGACTACGGGACAGGGGAATCACCCCTCCACTTT.

The V gene is TRBV6-5, the J gene TRBJ1-6, with D perhaps matching TRBD1 (5 bases). Germline V gene sequence: CDR1 MNHEY, CDR2 SVGAGI. The CDR3 is 14 amino acids. V was clipped by 7 bases and J by 9 bases, with 16 bases between them. The CDR3: CASTEGARSSPLHF. CDR3 nucleotide sequence: TGTGCCAGCACCGAAGGGGCCAGATCTTCACCCCTCCACTTT.

This chain uses TRBV3-1 (or the pseudogene TRBV3-2) with TRBJ1-1; D remains ambiguous. Per the germline V gene, CDR1 is LGHDT and CDR2 is YNNKEL (reference sequence). V lost 4 bases to trimming and J lost 6 bases, with 12 bases between them. The CDR3 is 13 amino acids. CDR3 residues: CASSLGNSAEAFF. DNA for the CDR3: TGTGCCAGCAGCCTGGGTAATAGCGCTGAAGCTTTCTTT.

This chain joins TRBV27 and TRBJ2-3; D not certain. This CDR3 is built from 12 residues. Germline CDR1 reads MNHEY; CDR2 reads SMNVEV (reference sequence). Trimming left V 5 bases short and J 2 bases short, with 5 bases between. The CDR3 region has the DNA TGTGCCAGCAGTCCAAACACAGATACGCAGTATTTT. Residues: CASSPNTDTQYF.

The V gene is TRBV30, the J gene TRBJ1-3; no reliable D call. Germline values: CDR1 GTSNPN, CDR2 SVGIG (reference sequence). The CDR3 is made up of 14 amino acids. The ends were cut back, 4 bases at V and 4 bases at J, with 14 bases in the middle. The chain's CDR3 is CAWIPGAGGNTIYF. The CDR3 coding sequence is TGTGCCTGGATTCCGGGCGCGGGAGGAAACACCATATATTTT.

This clone appeared once. V and J are TRBV30 and TRBJ1-2; D possibly corresponds to TRBD1 (5 bases). Trimming pared 4 bases from V and 1 base from J, leaving 19 bases between. CDR3 length equals 16 residues. The germline V gene encodes CDR1 GTSNPN and CDR2 SVGIG (reference sequence). This chain's CDR3 is CAWTGTPDPLNYGYTF. The CDR3 DNA reads as TGTGCCTGGACCGGGACTCCGGACCCCCTTAACTATGGCTACACCTTC. The full variable domain, completed using reference TRBV30 and TRBJ1-2, is SQTIHQWPATLVQPVGSPLSLECTVEGTSNPNLYWYRQAAGRGLQLLFYSVGIGQISSEVPQNLSASRPQDRQFILSSKKLLLSDSGFYLCAWTGTPDPLNYGYTFGSGTRLTVV.

The V and J genes are TRBV7-9 and TRBJ1-3; tentative D call: TRBD1 (6 bases). V lost 6 bases and J 2 bases, leaving 14 bases between the germline ends. This CDR3 is built from 15 residues. From germline, CDR1 is SEHNR and CDR2 FQNEAQ (reference sequence). In nucleotides, the CDR3 is TGTGCCAGCAGAGTCCTGGACAGAACTGGAAACACCATATATTTT. Residues: CASRVLDRTGNTIYF.

The chain is built from TRBV28 and TRBJ2-7; perhaps TRBD1 as D (7 bases). The CDR3 has 14 amino acids. Germline assignment: CDR1 MDHEN and CDR2 SYDVKM. The CDR3 nucleotides are TGTGCGTCTTGGGCCAGGGGGGCTTCCTACGAGCAGTACTTC. It encodes CASWARGASYEQYF.

This clone was seen more than once but under ten times. The rearrangement joins TRBV29-1 to TRBJ1-2; tentatively, D is TRBD1 (5 bases). Between the trimmed V and J ends, which lost 7 bases and 8 bases, there was a span of 20 bases. From germline, CDR1 is SQVTM and CDR2 ANQGSEA. This CDR3 spans 13 amino acids. The CDR3 DNA reads as TGCAGCGCCACGGGGGGGGTACAATACGGCTACACCTTC. Encoded protein: CSATGGVQYGYTF. The full variable domain, with the rest looked up from reference TRBV29-1 and TRBJ1-2, is SAVISQKPSRDICQRGTSLTIQCQVDSQVTMMFWYRQQPGQSLTLIATANQGSEATYESGFVIDKFPISRPNLTFSTLTVSNMSPEDSSIYLCSATGGVQYGYTFGSGTRLTVV.

This chain uses TRBV6-6 with TRBJ1-1; D unclear. The CDR3 is made up of 13 amino acids. The V gene's germline CDR1 is MNHNY and CDR2 SVGAGI (reference sequence). V shed 7 bases and J shed 4 bases, with 13 bases lying between them. The CDR3 is CASKAARGTEAFF. The CDR3 DNA sequence: TGTGCCAGCAAGGCAGCGAGAGGCACTGAAGCTTTCTTT.